This note documents a single T cell receptor beta chain sequence. What it binds is not known. Using RNA transcripts as the source, TCR beta CDR3 regions were amplified. An initial round of RT-PCR targeting the TCR CDR3 relied on the HTBI primer set. TCRdb used MiXCR to reprocess the multiplex PCR reads, holding one entry per CDR3 protein. The data show roughly 250,000 distinct CDR3 sequences, less than 15% seen once. Patients between 18 and 65 years old had hyperthyroidism, newly diagnosed and lasting under 2 months. The V gene lost 3 bases and the J gene lost 0 bases, with 12 bases spanning the gap. Germline V CDR1 and CDR2: LNHDA, SQIVND (reference sequence). The CDR3 runs 16 residues. These data are taken from a study of T cells in Graves' hyperthyroidism and ophthalmopathy. Whole-study results and caveats: Ophthalmopathy was told apart from stable hyperthyroidism by a 13 V-J model. Blood also carried most thyroid clonotypes expanded above 0.001. The model predicted ophthalmopathy a median around 6.5 months before onset.

The sequencing input was blood. The source is a woman between 40 and 50 years old with Graves' hyperthyroidism that later progressed to Graves' ophthalmopathy. This rearrangement joins TRBV19 to TRBJ1-5, with a possible D match to TRBD1 (6 bases). Here the CDR3 DNA reads TGTGCCAGTAGTATTGGGGGGCGTTTTAGCAATCAGCCCCAGCATTTT. Protein sequence: CASSIGGRFSNQPQHF.